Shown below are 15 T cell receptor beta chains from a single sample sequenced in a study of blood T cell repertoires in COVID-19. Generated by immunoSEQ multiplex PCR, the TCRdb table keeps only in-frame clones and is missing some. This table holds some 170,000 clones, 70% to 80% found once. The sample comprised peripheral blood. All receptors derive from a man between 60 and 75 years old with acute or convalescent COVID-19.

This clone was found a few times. CDR3 in amino acids: CASSPRTGFNEKLFF. CDR3 DNA sequence: TGTGCCAGCTCACCACGCACAGGCTTTAATGAAAAACTGTTTTTT. This chain connects TRBV18 to TRBJ1-4, with a tentative D call TRBD1 (5 bases). The CDR3 contains 15 residues. V lost 1 base and J lost 4, with 10 bases in between. The germline CDR1 and CDR2 sequences are KGHSH and LQKENI.

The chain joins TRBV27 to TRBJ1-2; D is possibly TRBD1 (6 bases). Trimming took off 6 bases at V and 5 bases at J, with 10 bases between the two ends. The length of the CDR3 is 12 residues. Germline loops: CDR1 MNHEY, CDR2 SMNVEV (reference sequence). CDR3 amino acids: CASSFQGYGYTF. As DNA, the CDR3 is TGTGCCAGCAGCTTCCAGGGGTATGGCTACACCTTC.

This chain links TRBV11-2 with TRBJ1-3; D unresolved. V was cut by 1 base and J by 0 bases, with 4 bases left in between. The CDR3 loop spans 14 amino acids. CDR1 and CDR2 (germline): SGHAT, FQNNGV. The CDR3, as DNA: TGTGCCAGCAGCTTAGCCGGCTCTGGAAACACCATATATTTT. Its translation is CASSLAGSGNTIYF.

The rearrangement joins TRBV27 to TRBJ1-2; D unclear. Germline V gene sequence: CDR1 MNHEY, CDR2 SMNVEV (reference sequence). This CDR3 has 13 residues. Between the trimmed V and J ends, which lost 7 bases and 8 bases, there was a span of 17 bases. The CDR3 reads CASTPGGSLGYTF. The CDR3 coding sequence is TGTGCCAGCACCCCCGGAGGATCTTTGGGCTACACCTTC.

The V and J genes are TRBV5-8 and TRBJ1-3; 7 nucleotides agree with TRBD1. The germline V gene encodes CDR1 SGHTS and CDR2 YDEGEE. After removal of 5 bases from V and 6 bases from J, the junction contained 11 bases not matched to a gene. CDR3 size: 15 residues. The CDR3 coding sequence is TGTGCCAGCAGGCCGGAGACAGGGAGGATAAACACCATATATTTT. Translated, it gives CASRPETGRINTIYF.

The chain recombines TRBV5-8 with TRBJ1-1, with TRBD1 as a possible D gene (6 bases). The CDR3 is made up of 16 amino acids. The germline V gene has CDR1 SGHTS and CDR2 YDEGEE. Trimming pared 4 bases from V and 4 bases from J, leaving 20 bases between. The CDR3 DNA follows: TGTGCCAGCAGCGACACGCCTGGACAGCTATTCACTGAAGCTTTCTTT. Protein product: CASSDTPGQLFTEAFF. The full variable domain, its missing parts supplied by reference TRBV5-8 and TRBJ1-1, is EAGVTQSPTHLIKTRGQQATLRCSPISGHTSVYWYQQALGLGLQFLLWYDEGEERNRGNFPPRFSGRQFPNYSSELNVNALELEDSALYLCASSDTPGQLFTEAFFGQGTRLTVV.

The CDR3 reads CASSIVPGGSNQPQHF. In DNA form, the CDR3 reads TGTGCCAGTAGTATAGTACCAGGGGGGAGCAATCAGCCCCAGCATTTT. The rearrangement links TRBV19 to TRBJ1-5; 7 bases align to TRBD1. The V gene end was trimmed by 1 base and the J gene end by 1 base; junction bases not matched to a gene: 4. Germline CDR1 and CDR2: LNHDA and SQIVND (reference sequence). CDR3 length: 16 residues.

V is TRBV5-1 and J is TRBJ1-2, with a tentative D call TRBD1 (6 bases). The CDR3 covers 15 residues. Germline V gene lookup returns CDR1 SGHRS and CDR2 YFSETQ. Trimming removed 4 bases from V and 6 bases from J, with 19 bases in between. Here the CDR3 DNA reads TGCGCCAGCAGCCCCTCGACAGGATCGAGTCATGGCTACACCTTC. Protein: CASSPSTGSSHGYTF.

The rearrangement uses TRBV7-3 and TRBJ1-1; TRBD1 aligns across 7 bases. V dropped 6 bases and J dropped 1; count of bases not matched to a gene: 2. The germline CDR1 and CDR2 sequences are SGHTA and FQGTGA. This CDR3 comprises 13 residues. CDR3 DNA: TGTGCCAGCAGTCGACAGGGGAACACTGAAGCTTTCTTT. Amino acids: CASSRQGNTEAFF.

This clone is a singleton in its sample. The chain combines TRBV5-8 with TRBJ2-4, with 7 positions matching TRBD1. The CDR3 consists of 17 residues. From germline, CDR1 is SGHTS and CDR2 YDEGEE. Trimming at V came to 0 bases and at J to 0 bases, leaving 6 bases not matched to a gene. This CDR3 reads CASSLALTGSAKNIQYF. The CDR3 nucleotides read TGTGCCAGCAGCTTGGCCCTGACAGGGTCAGCCAAAAACATTCAGTACTTC.

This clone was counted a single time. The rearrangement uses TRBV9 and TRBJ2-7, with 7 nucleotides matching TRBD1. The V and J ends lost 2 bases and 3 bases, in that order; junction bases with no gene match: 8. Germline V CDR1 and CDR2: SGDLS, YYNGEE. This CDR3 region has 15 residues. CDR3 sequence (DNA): TGTGCCAGCAGCGTTTCGGCAGGGGGAAACTACGAGCAGTACTTC. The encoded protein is CASSVSAGGNYEQYF.

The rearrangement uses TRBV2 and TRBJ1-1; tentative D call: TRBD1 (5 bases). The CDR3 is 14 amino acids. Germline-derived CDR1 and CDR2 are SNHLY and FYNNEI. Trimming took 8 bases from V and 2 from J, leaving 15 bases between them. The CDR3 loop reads CASRGTGLNTEAFF. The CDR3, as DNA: TGTGCCAGCCGGGGGACGGGGCTCAACACTGAAGCTTTCTTT.

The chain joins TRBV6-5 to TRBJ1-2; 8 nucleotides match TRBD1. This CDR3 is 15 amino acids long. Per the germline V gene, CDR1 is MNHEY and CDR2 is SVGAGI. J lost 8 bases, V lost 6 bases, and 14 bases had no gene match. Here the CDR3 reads CASSRSPRTGLGYTF. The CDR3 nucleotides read TGTGCCAGCAGCCGCAGCCCCCGGACAGGGCTGGGCTACACCTTC.

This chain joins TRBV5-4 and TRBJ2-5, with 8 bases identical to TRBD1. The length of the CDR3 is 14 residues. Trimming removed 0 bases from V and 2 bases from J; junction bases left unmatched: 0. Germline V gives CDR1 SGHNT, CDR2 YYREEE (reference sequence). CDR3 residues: CASSLDRGQETQYF. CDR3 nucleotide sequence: TGTGCCAGCAGCTTGGACAGGGGGCAAGAGACCCAGTACTTC. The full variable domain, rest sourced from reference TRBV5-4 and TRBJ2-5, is ETGVTQSPTHLIKTRGQQVTLRCSSQSGHNTVSWYQQALGQGPQFIFQYYREEENGRGNFPPRFSGLQFPNYSSELNVNALELDDSALYLCASSLDRGQETQYFGPGTRLLVL.

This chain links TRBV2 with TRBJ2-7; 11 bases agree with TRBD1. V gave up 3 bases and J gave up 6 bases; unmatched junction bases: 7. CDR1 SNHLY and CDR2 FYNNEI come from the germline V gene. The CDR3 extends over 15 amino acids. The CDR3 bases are TGTGCCAGCAGTGAGACGGACAGGGGGCGCGGCGAGCAGTACTTC. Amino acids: CASSETDRGRGEQYF.